This T cell receptor beta chain was sequenced for a study of identical twins. The cDNA had a unique molecular identifier and a template-switch universal primer site. One entry per CDR3 protein, called by TCRdb with MiXCR from the 5' RACE reads. The sample includes approximately 240,000 distinct CDR3 sequences, more than 13% seen only once; the top ten take approximately 8.2%. About this clonotype itself: Its antigen is still unknown.

V trimming: 5 bases; J trimming: 6 bases; junction bases outside the gene matches: 8. CDR3 length: 16 amino acids. Germline assignment: CDR1 MNHNS and CDR2 SASEGT. Study-level findings and limits: Insertion counts were lower in abundant cord blood beta clonotypes, a trend that memory repertoires did not show. Zero-insertion analyses could be partly confounded by invariant MAIT and iNKT cells.

The TCR was taken from a woman between 18 and 30 years old in good health. The genes are TRBV6-1 and TRBJ2-1, with 12 bases matching TRBD2. Source material: memory (CD45RO+) T cells sorted from blood. The CDR3 is CASSKTSGRLSNEQFF. CDR3 nucleotide sequence: TGTGCCAGCAGTAAAACTAGCGGGAGGTTGAGCAATGAGCAGTTCTTC.